These 8 T cell receptor beta chains were all obtained from the same sample, sequenced in a study of tumor and adjacent non-tumor tissue in lung cancer. This sample's RNA came from whole unsorted tissue. More than 3 cm separated this lung sample from the edge of the tumor. TCRbeta libraries were built with three rounds of nested PCR, modified from ARM-PCR. TCRdb analysed the multiplex PCR reads with MiXCR anew, one entry per CDR3 protein. Of about 86,000 distinct CDR3 sequences in the sample, 65% to 80% were seen once. The sample was distant non-tumor lung tissue. The source is a woman in her forties or fifties with non-small cell lung cancer.

In regard to this clonotype: Possible read error: a much larger clone is one base away. CDR3 residues: CSAPGIGVGSPLHF. The CDR3 coding sequence is TGCAGTGCACCGGGGATCGGAGTTGGCTCACCCCTCCACTTT. The gene calls are TRBV20-1 and TRBJ1-6; D gene ambiguous. The CDR3 length is 14 residues. Germline lookup yields CDR1 DFQATT and CDR2 SNEGSKA (reference sequence). V lost 6 bases and J 10 bases, leaving 19 bases between the germline ends.

The count of this clonotype is one. One base away lies a much larger clone, so this may be a sequencing read error. This sequence joins TRBV28 and TRBJ2-7; no firm D call. CDR1 is MDHEN, CDR2 SYDVKM, per germline. The CDR3 covers 12 residues. The CDR3, as DNA: TGTGCCAACAGTTTATTGAGCTACGAGCAGTACTTC. It codes for CANSLLSYEQYF.

The CDR3 sequence is CATSDLPVATTGELFF. CDR3 in DNA: TGTGCCACCAGTGATTTACCAGTGGCGACCACCGGGGAGCTGTTTTTT. The V call is TRBV24-1, the J call TRBJ2-2, with unresolved D. CDR1 KGHDR and CDR2 SFDVKD come from the germline V gene. Trimming took off 1 base at V and 4 bases at J, with 12 bases between the two ends. The CDR3 is 16 amino acids.

The rearrangement uses TRBV11-2 and TRBJ2-3; D is ambiguous. The CDR3 runs 16 residues. Looked up from germline, CDR1 is SGHAT and CDR2 is FQNNGV. The V gene lost 1 base and the J gene lost 2 bases, with 13 bases spanning the gap. CDR3 residues: CASSLGVLNNTDTQYF. The CDR3 DNA reads TGTGCCAGCAGCTTAGGAGTCCTAAATAACACAGATACGCAGTATTTT.

The chain carries TRBV11-2 and TRBJ2-1, with a tentative D call TRBD2 (6 bases). This CDR3 has 14 residues. Trimming took off 7 bases at V and 15 bases at J, with 25 bases between the two ends. Germline V gene lookup returns CDR1 SGHAT and CDR2 FQNNGV. This chain's CDR3 is CASTVSGIYNGRFF. DNA for the CDR3: TGTGCCAGCACCGTTAGCGGTATCTACAATGGACGGTTCTTC.

Concerning this clonotype itself: The CDR3 does not end in the conserved phenylalanine or tryptophan, so this is likely a read error. This sequence joins TRBV12-3 or TRBV12-4 and TRBJ2-1; 8 bases fit TRBD2. The CDR3 length is 15 residues. With V trimmed by 9 bases and J by 4 bases, 11 bases remained unmatched. The CDR3 DNA follows: TGTGCCAGTAGTGCCGGGACTAGAGGTTACAATGAGCAGTTCATC. Amino acids: CASSAGTRGYNEQFI.

With respect to this clonotype: It is likely a read error, because the conserved phenylalanine at the end of the CDR3 is missing. The rearrangement joins TRBV10-2 to TRBJ1-1, with D unclear. Trimming stripped 5 bases from V and 7 bases from J, with 17 bases between. The CDR3 totals 14 residues. Germline V gene data show CDR1 as WSHSY and CDR2 as SAAADI. CDR3 bases: TGCGCCAGCAGTTCCCTAGAGAGGGTAGTTGAAGCTTTCATT. Translation: CASSSLERVVEAFI.

This clonotype was seen just once. Relative to the germline gene, one junction end is altered; a read error may explain this. The genes are TRBV6-1 and TRBJ1-1; D not resolved. Germline-derived CDR1 and CDR2 are MNHNS and SASEGT. CDR3 length: 15 amino acids. The CDR3 DNA sequence: TGTGCCAGCAGTGAACATGGCGGACTGTGGGTTGAAGCTTCCTTT. This gives the protein CASSEHGGLWVEASF.